This T cell receptor beta chain was recovered during a study of vaccination and CD4 T cells after COVID-19. In the study overall: Median time from second vaccine dose to sampling was about 70 days (14 to 241).

The sample's treatment: roughly 10-day PBMC culture with coronavirus spike peptide pools or control peptides (ViraFEST assay). ViraFEST used peptide pools to expand antigen-specific T cells, then sequenced TCRs. PBMCs, plated at roughly 2 million per well, were grown in the presence of 10 IU/ml IL-2 and 10 ug/ml peptide pools. The CDR3 length is 12 residues. The J segment lost 7 bases and the V segment lost 10 bases, leaving 9 bases of the junction unmatched. CDR1 is MNHNS and CDR2 is SASEGT in the germline V gene. The Oncomine TCR Beta short-read assay sequenced DNA from cultured CD4+ T cells. TCRdb used MiXCR to reprocess the PCR reads, holding one entry per CDR3 protein. The sample has about 18,000 distinct CDR3 sequences; roughly two fifths are singletons. A note on this clonotype: Its antigen is currently unknown.

J is TRBJ1-2 and V is TRBV6-1, with 7 bases lining up with TRBD1. Source: CD4+ T cells from blood, cultured in vitro, taken after SARS-CoV-2 vaccination. The sequence was collected from a human donor who had recovered from COVID-19. This CDR3 reads CATKGQAGGYTF. In DNA form, the CDR3 reads TGTGCCACCAAAGGACAGGCCGGTGGCTACACCTTC.